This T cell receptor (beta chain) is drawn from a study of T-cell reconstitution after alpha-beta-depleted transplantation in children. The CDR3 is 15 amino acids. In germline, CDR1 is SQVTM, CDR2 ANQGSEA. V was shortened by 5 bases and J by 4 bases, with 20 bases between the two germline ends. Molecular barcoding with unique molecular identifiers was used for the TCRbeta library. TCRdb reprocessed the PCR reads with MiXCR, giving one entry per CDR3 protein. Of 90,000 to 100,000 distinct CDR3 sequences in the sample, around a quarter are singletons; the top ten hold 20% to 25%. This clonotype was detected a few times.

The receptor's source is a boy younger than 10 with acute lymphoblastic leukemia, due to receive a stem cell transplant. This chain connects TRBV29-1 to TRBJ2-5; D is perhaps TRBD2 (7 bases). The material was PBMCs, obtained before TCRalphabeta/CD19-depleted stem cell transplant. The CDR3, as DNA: TGCAGCGTTTTCTGGCGGAGGGGGGGAGGAGAGACCCAGTACTTC. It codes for CSVFWRRGGGETQYF.